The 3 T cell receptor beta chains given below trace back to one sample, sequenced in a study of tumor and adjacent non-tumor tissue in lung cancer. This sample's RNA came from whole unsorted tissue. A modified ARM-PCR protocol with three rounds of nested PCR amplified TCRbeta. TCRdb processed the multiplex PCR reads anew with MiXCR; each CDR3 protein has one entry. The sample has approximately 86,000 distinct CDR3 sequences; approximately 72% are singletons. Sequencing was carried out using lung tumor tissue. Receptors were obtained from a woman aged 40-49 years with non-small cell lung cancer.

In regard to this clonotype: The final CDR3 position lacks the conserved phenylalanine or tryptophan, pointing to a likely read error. DNA of the CDR3: TGTGCTAATGGGATGAGGCGGGGGAGCACAGATACGCAGTATATT. This codes for CANGMRRGSTDTQYI. The chain uses TRBV12-5 and TRBJ2-3; 7 bases match TRBD2. CDR3 length equals 15 residues. The trim removed 10 bases at V and 0 bases at J, leaving 10 bases unmatched. CDR1 LGHNT and CDR2 FRNRAP come from the germline V gene.

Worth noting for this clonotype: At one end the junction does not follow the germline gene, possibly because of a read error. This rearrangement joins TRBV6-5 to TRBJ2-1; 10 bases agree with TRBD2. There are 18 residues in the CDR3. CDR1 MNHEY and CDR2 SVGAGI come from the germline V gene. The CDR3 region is CANSPRAFSGRNDNEQFF. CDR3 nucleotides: TGTGCCAACAGTCCGCGAGCTTTTAGCGGGAGGAACGACAATGAGCAGTTCTTC.

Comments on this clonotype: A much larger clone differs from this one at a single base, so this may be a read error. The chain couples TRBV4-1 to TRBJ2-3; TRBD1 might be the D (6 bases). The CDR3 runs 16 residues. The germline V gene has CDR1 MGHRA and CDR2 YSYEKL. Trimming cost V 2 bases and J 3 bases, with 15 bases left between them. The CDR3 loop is CASSQRYRGQTDTQYF. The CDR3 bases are TGCGCCAGCAGCCAAAGATATAGAGGACAGACAGATACGCAGTATTTT.